This passage covers 10 T cell receptor beta chains from one sample sequenced in a study of Ad26.COV2.S vaccination and SARS-CoV-2 variants. Treatment denoted: over 15 received Ad26.COV2.S at low or high dose, single or two shots; about 5 received placebo; per-sample allocation not given. Samples analyzed were those drawn on day 63 after the first vaccine or placebo injection. Only in-frame clones appear in the TCRdb table, and some are missing; sequencing was by immunoSEQ multiplex PCR. The table has roughly 390,000 clones, about nine tenths seen once. Material: peripheral blood, obtained in a trial of Ad26.COV2.S vaccine versus placebo. These receptors originate from a person aged 18 to 65 who received the Ad26.COV2.S COVID-19 vaccine or a placebo.

V usage is TRBV5-1 and J usage is TRBJ1-3; a possible D gene is TRBD1 (5 bases). V was clipped by 2 bases and J by 4 bases, with 13 bases between them. The CDR3 is 15 residues long. Germline CDR1 is SGHRS and CDR2 is YFSETQ. CDR3 bases: TGCGCCAGCAGCTTATCAACAGGCATGGGAAACACCATATATTTT. Translating it yields CASSLSTGMGNTIYF.

V and J are TRBV19 and TRBJ2-3, with a possible D match to TRBD2 (5 bases). Germline CDR1 LNHDA, CDR2 SQIVND (reference sequence). Trimming cost V 4 bases and J 1 base, with 9 bases left between them. This CDR3 spans 14 amino acids. CDR3 DNA sequence: TGTGCCAGTAGTACCACTAGGGGCACAGATACGCAGTATTTT. Its protein is CASSTTRGTDTQYF.

The genes are TRBV3-1 (or the pseudogene TRBV3-2) and TRBJ1-3; D unresolved. With 5 bases removed from V and 0 bases from J, the gap between germline ends came to 5 bases. CDR1 LGHDT and CDR2 YNNKEL come from the germline V gene (reference sequence). The CDR3 runs to 13 residues. The CDR3 is CASSSASGNTIYF. CDR3 in DNA: TGTGCCAGCAGCTCGGCCTCTGGAAACACCATATATTTT.

In the case of this clone: One end of the junction fails to match germline, which may point to a read error. The chain has TRBV5-8 and TRBJ1-4, with a weak D call TRBD1 (5 bases). This CDR3 has 9 residues. Germline loops: CDR1 SGHTS, CDR2 YDEGEE. The CDR3 coding sequence is TGTGCCAGCAGTGGAGACAGCCCGTTT. Protein sequence: CASSGDSPF.

The chain joins TRBV7-6 to TRBJ2-5, with D perhaps TRBD2 (5 bases). The germline CDR1 and CDR2 sequences are SGHVS and FNYEAQ. The CDR3 is 15 residues long. Trimming took 5 bases from V and 9 from J, leaving 22 bases between them. The CDR3 bases are TGTGCCAGCAGCCCGCTCCAGGCGGTTGGGCGGGCCCAGTACTTC. This sequence encodes CASSPLQAVGRAQYF.

This rearrangement joins TRBV6-5 to TRBJ2-6; 10 bases map to TRBD1. This CDR3 has 16 residues. Looked up from germline, CDR1 is MNHEY and CDR2 is SVGAGI. V trimming: 4 bases; J trimming: 4 bases; junction bases outside the gene matches: 4. CDR3 in amino acids: CASSFRQGAGANVLTF. The DNA for the CDR3 is TGTGCCAGCAGTTTTCGACAGGGGGCCGGGGCCAACGTCCTGACTTTC.

In DNA, the CDR3 is TGTGCCAGCAGCTTAGTTGGAGGAAAACTGTTTTTT. It yields the protein CASSLVGGKLFF. V usage is TRBV7-6 and J usage is TRBJ1-4; D is unclear. The germline V gene has CDR1 SGHVS and CDR2 FNYEAQ. This CDR3 has 12 residues. V lost 1 base and J 10 bases, leaving 7 bases between the germline ends. The whole variable domain, remainder taken from reference TRBV7-6 and TRBJ1-4, is GAGVSQSPRYKVTKRGQDVALRCDPISGHVSLYWYRQALGQGPEFLTYFNYEAQQDKSGLPNDRFSAERPEGSISTLTIQRTEQRDSAMYRCASSLVGGKLFFGSGTQLSVL.

The chain couples TRBV4-2 to TRBJ2-3, with 11 bases that match TRBD2. The CDR3 sequence is 16 residues long. The germline V gene has CDR1 LGHNA and CDR2 YNFKEQ. V lost 0 bases to trimming and J lost 4 bases; unmatched junction nucleotides: 3. The CDR3 here is CASSQDASGGSDTQYF. CDR3 bases: TGTGCCAGCAGCCAAGATGCTAGCGGGGGGTCAGATACGCAGTATTTT.

V and J are TRBV14 and TRBJ1-1; D might be TRBD1 (5 bases). Trimming took off 6 bases at V and 0 bases at J, with 8 bases between the two ends. CDR1 is SGHDN and CDR2 is FVKESK in the germline V gene. The length of the CDR3 is 13 residues. As DNA, the CDR3 is TGTGCCAGCAGGTGGGGCCTGAACACTGAAGCTTTCTTT. This codes for CASRWGLNTEAFF.

The J gene is TRBJ2-3, the V gene TRBV5-4; TRBD1 or TRBD2 may be the D gene (5 bases each). This CDR3 has 14 amino acids. The germline V and J ends were trimmed by 5 bases and 0 bases, with 10 bases remaining between them. Germline V gene lookup returns CDR1 SGHNT and CDR2 YYREEE (reference sequence). CDR3 in DNA: TGTGCCAGCAGTCGGGACGAGAGCACAGATACGCAGTATTTT. This encodes CASSRDESTDTQYF.